This T cell receptor beta chain emerged from a study of control samples from healthy donors and cancer patients. The germline CDR1 and CDR2 sequences are MNHEY and SVGAGI. This CDR3 has 12 residues. V lost 2 bases to trimming and J lost 4 bases, with 2 bases between them. Only in-frame clones appear in the TCRdb table, and some are missing; sequencing was by immunoSEQ multiplex PCR. Of 70,000 or so clones in the sample, over 65% are singletons; the top ten hold approximately 2.8%. This clone was seen a single time. This rearrangement joins TRBV6-5 to TRBJ2-2; D ambiguous. The sample comprised PBMCs. The TCR was taken from a woman aged 45-60 years with lung cancer. In DNA form, the CDR3 reads TGTGCCAGCAGTTACAGCACCGGGGAGCTGTTTTTT. Translating gives CASSYSTGELFF.